Below, one T cell receptor (beta chain) is given with its context. The data originate from a study of shared T cell receptors in the human thymus. The table came from immunoSEQ multiplex PCR; TCRdb's copy has only in-frame clones and leaves some out. Among hundreds of thousands of clones listed, approximately 87% were seen once. The CDR3 runs 12 residues. CDR1 is ENHRY and CDR2 is SYGVKD in the germline V gene. Trimming removed 0 bases at V and 10 bases at J, with 7 bases between. The sample was also reused in another study, on human thymus T cells. As reported in that work: Among thymic and blood repertoires, usage of V and J genes appeared biased. Related research has reported that thymic repertoires overlap highly among unrelated individuals.

The chain is built from TRBV10-3 and TRBJ2-1, with D maybe TRBD1 (6 bases). The receptor was isolated from a boy younger than two with a congenital heart defect. The sample was thymocytes. The CDR3: CAISESTGEQFF. The CDR3 coding sequence is TGTGCCATCAGTGAGTCGACAGGCGAGCAGTTCTTC.